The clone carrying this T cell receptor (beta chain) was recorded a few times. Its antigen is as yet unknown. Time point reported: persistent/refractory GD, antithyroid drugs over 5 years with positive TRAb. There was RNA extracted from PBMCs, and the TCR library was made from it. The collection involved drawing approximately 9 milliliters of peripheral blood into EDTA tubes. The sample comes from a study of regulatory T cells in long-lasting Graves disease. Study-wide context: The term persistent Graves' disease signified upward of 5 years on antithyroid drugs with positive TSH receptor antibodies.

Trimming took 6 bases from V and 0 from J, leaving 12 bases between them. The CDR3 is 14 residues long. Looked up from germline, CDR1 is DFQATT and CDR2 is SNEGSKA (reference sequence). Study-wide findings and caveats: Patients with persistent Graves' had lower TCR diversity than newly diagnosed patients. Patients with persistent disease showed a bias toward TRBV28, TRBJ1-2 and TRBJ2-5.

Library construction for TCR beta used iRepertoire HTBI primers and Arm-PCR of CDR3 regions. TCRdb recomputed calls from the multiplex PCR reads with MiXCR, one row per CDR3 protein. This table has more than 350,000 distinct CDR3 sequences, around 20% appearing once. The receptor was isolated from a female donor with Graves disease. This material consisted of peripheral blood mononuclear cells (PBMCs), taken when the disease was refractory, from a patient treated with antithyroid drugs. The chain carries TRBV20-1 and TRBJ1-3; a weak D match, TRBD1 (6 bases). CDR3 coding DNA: TGCAGTGCAATGACAGGTCACTCTGGAAACACCATATATTTT. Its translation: CSAMTGHSGNTIYF.